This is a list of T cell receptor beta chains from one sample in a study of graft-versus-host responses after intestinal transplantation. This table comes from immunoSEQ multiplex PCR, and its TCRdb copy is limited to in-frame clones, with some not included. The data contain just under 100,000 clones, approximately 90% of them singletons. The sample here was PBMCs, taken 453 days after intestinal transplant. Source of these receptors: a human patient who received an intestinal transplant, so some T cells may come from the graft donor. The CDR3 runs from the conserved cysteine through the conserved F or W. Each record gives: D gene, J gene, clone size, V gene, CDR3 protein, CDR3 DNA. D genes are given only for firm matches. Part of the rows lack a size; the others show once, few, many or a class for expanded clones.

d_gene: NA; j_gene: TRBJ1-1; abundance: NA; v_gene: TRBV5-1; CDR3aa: CASSLEPNTEAFF; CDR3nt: TGCGCCAGCAGCTTGGAGCCGAACACTGAAGCTTTCTTT
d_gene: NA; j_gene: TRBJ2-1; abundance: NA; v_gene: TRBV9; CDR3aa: CASSVEINPFYNEQFF; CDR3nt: TGTGCCAGCAGCGTAGAGATAAACCCCTTCTACAATGAGCAGTTCTTC
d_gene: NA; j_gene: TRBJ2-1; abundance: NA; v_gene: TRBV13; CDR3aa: CASSSPPPPNEQFF; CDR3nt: TGTGCCAGCAGCTCCCCCCCTCCCCCCAATGAGCAGTTCTTC
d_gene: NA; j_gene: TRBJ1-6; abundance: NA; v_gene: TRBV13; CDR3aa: CASSWGAVPYNSPLHF; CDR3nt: TGTGCCAGCAGCTGGGGGGCCGTACCCTATAATTCACCCCTCCACTTT
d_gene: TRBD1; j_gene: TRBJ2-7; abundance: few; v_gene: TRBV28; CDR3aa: CASSLRGTDYEQYF; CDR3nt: TGTGCCAGCAGCTTGCGAGGGACAGACTACGAGCAGTACTTC
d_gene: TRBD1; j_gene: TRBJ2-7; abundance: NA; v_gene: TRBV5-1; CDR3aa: CASSRTPGTGESEQYF; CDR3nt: TGCGCCAGCAGCCGAACCCCCGGGACAGGGGAATCCGAGCAGTACTTC
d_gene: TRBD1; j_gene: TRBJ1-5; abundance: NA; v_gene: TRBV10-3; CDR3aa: CAISRGPTGGNQPQHF; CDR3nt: TGTGCCATCAGTAGGGGGCCAACAGGGGGAAATCAGCCCCAGCATTTT
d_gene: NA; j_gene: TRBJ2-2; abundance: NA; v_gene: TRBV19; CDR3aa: CASSISTANTGELFF; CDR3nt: TGTGCCAGTAGTATTTCAACCGCGAACACCGGGGAGCTGTTTTTT
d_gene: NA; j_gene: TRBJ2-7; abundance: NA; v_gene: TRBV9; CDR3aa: CASSGQALSYEQYF; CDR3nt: TGTGCCAGCAGCGGACAGGCGCTCTCCTACGAGCAGTACTTC
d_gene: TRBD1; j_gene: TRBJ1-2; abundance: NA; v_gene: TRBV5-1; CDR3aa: CASSLGQGGLVTF; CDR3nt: TGCGCCAGCAGCCTGGGACAGGGCGGTTTGGTGACCTTC
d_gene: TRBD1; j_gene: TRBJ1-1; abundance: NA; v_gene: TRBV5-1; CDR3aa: CASSPIGQGGVSTEAFF; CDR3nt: TGCGCCAGCAGCCCTATCGGACAGGGGGGCGTTAGTACTGAAGCTTTCTTT
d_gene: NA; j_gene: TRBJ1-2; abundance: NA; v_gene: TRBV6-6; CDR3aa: CASTPLWSDGYTF; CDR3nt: TGTGCCAGCACCCCCCTCTGGTCGGATGGCTACACCTTC
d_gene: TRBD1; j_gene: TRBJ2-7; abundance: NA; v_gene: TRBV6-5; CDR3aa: CASSYAGGSYEQYF; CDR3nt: TGTGCCAGCAGTTACGCAGGGGGCTCCTACGAGCAGTACTTC
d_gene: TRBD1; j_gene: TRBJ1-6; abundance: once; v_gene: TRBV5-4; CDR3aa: CASSSTGTGVSYNSPLHF; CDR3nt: TGTGCCAGCAGCTCCACCGGGACAGGGGTCTCCTATAATTCACCCCTCCACTTT
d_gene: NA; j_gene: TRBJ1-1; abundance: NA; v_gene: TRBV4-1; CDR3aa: CASSPQQLRTEAFF; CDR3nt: TGCGCCAGCAGCCCCCAGCAATTACGGACTGAAGCTTTCTTT
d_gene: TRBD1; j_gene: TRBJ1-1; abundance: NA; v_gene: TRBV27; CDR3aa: CASSQDRANTEAFF; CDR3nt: TGTGCCAGCTCCCAAGACAGGGCGAACACTGAAGCTTTCTTT